This TCR beta chain came from a study of shared clonotypes between healthy human individuals. This CDR3 contains 16 residues. CDR1 LNHDA and CDR2 SQIVND come from the germline V gene (reference sequence). Trimming left V 5 bases short and J 1 base short, with 15 bases between. This clone was observed a handful of times. Its antigen is still unknown. The protocol was immunoSEQ multiplex PCR, while the TCRdb copy is restricted to in-frame clones and leaves out a portion. The top ten hold 1.5% to 2% of the sample, which has about 680,000 clones, 55% to 85% seen once. Study-wide points: Sharing across four donors was highest in naive CD4 (approximately 5%) and lowest in memory CD8 (0.4%). All-four-donor shared clonotypes had higher generation probabilities than non-shared clonotypes did.

This chain links TRBV19 with TRBJ2-1; D uncertain. Sequenced sample: memory CD4+ T cells sorted from blood. Described subset: CD45RA-negative fraction. This TCR was recovered from a woman aged 25-40 years in good health. CDR3 coding DNA: TGTGCCAGTAGTTCTGACCGCGCGGAGTCCTACAATGAGCAGTTCTTC. It is translated as CASSSDRAESYNEQFF.